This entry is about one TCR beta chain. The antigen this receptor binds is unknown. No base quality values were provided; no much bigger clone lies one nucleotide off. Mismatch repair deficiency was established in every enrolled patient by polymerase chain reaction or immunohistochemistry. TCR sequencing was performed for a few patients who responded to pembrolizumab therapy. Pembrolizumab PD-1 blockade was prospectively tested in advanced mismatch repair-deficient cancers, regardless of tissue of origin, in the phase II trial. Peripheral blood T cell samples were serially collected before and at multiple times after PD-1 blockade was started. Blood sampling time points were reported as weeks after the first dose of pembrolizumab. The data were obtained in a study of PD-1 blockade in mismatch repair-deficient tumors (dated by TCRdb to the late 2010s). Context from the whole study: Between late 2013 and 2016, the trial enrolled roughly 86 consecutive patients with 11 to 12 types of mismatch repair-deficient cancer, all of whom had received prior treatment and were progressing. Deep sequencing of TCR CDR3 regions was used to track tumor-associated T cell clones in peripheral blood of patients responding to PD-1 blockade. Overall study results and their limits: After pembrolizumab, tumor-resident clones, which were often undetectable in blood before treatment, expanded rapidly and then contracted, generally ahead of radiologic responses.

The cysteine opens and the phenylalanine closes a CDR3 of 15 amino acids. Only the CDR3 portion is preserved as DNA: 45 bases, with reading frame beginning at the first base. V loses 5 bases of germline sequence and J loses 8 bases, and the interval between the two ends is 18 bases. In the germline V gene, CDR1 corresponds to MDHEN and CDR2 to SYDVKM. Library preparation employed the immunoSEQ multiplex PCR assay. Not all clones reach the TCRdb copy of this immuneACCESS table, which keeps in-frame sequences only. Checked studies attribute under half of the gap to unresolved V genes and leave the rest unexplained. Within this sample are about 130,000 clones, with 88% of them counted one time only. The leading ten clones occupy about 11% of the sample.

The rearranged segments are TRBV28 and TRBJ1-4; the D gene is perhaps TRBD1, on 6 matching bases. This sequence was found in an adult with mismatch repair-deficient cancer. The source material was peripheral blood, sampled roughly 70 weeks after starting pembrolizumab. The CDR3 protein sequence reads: CASSLDRRLDEKLFF. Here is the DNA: TGTGCCAGCAGTCTCGACAGGCGTTTAGACGAAAAACTGTTTTTT.